This note documents a single T cell receptor (beta chain) sequence. Its antigen is unidentified. Looked up from germline, CDR1 is SGHTA and CDR2 is FQGNSA. Trimming took off 0 bases at V and 2 bases at J, with 11 bases between the two ends. The CDR3 has 15 amino acids. The sample is drawn from a study of shared clonotypes between healthy human individuals. Study-wide results and limits: Memory subsets had estimated richness that was generally smaller than that of naive subsets.

Adult Caucasians living in Nashville, Tennessee made up all of the donors. The table came from immunoSEQ multiplex PCR; TCRdb's copy has only in-frame clones and leaves some out. The table lists over 2 million clones, roughly 90% of them singletons. Sequenced: naive CD4+ T cells from PBMCs. The subset here: CD45RA+ positively selected. V is TRBV7-2 and J is TRBJ2-7; no clear D gene. The origin of this receptor is a man younger than 35 in good health. Some clones in this sample may be carry-over from other donors' samples. The CDR3 DNA is TGTGCCAGCAGCTTAGCGGGGTCCCCCACCTACGAGCAGTACTTC. This sequence encodes CASSLAGSPTYEQYF.